This T cell receptor beta chain appears in the sequencing data of a study of response to subunit inactivated influenza vaccine. Study-wide results and caveats: The study's authors posited that every seasonal influenza vaccination enlists few new T cells.

One entry per CDR3 protein, called by TCRdb with MiXCR from the RT-PCR reads. The data contain 280,000 or so distinct CDR3 sequences, roughly a fifth of them singletons. V was cut by 4 bases and J by 10 bases, with 17 bases left in between. The CDR3 extends over 15 amino acids. Germline V gene lookup returns CDR1 MDHEN and CDR2 SYDVKM. Remarks on this clonotype: Its antigen remains unknown.

The sample in question was PBMCs from blood, obtained approximately 20 months after vaccination. The rearrangement uses TRBV28 and TRBJ1-6; D might be TRBD1 (5 bases). This clonotype was obtained from a man between 50 and 75 years old who received an inactivated influenza vaccine. Here the CDR3 reads CASSYQGTGNSPLHF. The CDR3 DNA reads as TGTGCCAGCAGTTATCAGGGCACGGGAAACTCACCCCTCCACTTT.